Listed below are T cell receptor beta chains from one sample, sequenced in a study of blood T cell repertoires in COVID-19. Sequencing was performed with immunoSEQ multiplex PCR; in TCRdb, only in-frame clones are kept and a portion is missing. This sample has some 13,000 clones, with around 78% found just once. The specimen was peripheral blood. These receptors were collected from a human donor in a cohort sampled during active COVID-19. CDR3s include the opening cysteine and the closing phenylalanine or tryptophan. A D gene is named only where the DNA matches it firmly. Where a row states a size, it is once, few, many or the class of an expanded clone; other rows omit it.

v_gene: TRBV5-8; abundance: once; d_gene: -; j_gene: TRBJ2-7; CDR3nt: TGTGCCAGCAGCATCCGGGACATCGAAAGCTCCTACGAGCAGTACTTC; CDR3aa: CASSIRDIESSYEQYF
v_gene: TRBV19; abundance: -; d_gene: TRBD1; j_gene: TRBJ1-1; CDR3nt: TGTGCCACGAGGAGGGACAGAAAGAACACTGAAGCTTTCTTT; CDR3aa: CATRRDRKNTEAFF
v_gene: TRBV5-1; abundance: -; d_gene: -; j_gene: TRBJ2-7; CDR3nt: TGCGCCAGCAGTAGAGGGGGGGAGGGGTCCCACGAGCAGTACTTC; CDR3aa: CASSRGGEGSHEQYF
v_gene: TRBV5-1; abundance: -; d_gene: TRBD2; j_gene: TRBJ2-7; CDR3nt: TGCGCCAGCAGCCTTGAGCGGGGGGGCTCCTACGAGCAGTACTTC; CDR3aa: CASSLERGGSYEQYF
v_gene: TRBV28; abundance: -; d_gene: -; j_gene: TRBJ1-3; CDR3nt: TGTGCCAGCACTACTAGCTCTGGAAACACCATATATTTT; CDR3aa: CASTTSSGNTIYF
v_gene: TRBV10-3; abundance: once; d_gene: -; j_gene: TRBJ2-3; CDR3nt: TGTGCCATCAGTGAGAACAGGGCAGATACGCAGTATTTT; CDR3aa: CAISENRADTQYF
v_gene: TRBV5-8; abundance: few; d_gene: TRBD2; j_gene: TRBJ2-7; CDR3nt: TGTGCCAGCAGCTTTTGGGGGCGGGGGGCCTACGAGCAGTACTTC; CDR3aa: CASSFWGRGAYEQYF
v_gene: TRBV5-1; abundance: -; d_gene: -; j_gene: TRBJ1-1; CDR3nt: TGCGCCAGCAGCCGGTTGGGGGGGCGGACTGAAGCTTTCTTT; CDR3aa: CASSRLGGRTEAFF
v_gene: TRBV5-1; abundance: -; d_gene: -; j_gene: TRBJ1-2; CDR3nt: TGCGCCAGCAGCTTGGGGGCCGTTGGTGGCTACACCTTC; CDR3aa: CASSLGAVGGYTF
v_gene: TRBV2; abundance: -; d_gene: TRBD2; j_gene: TRBJ2-7; CDR3nt: TGTGCCAGCAGTCCTAGCGGGGGGAGCTCCTACGAGCAGTACTTC; CDR3aa: CASSPSGGSSYEQYF
v_gene: TRBV5-8; abundance: medium-sized; d_gene: TRBD1; j_gene: TRBJ2-2; CDR3nt: TGTGCCAGCAGCTTGGGGACAGGGGTCGCCGGGGAGCTGTTTTTT; CDR3aa: CASSLGTGVAGELFF
v_gene: TRBV7-2; abundance: -; d_gene: -; j_gene: TRBJ1-1; CDR3nt: TGTGCCAGCAGTACCTTTGGGGGCGGACGGGCTTTCTTT; CDR3aa: CASSTFGGGRAFF
v_gene: TRBV27; abundance: -; d_gene: TRBD2; j_gene: TRBJ2-7; CDR3nt: TGTGCCAGCAGTTTACTATCTAGCGGTCGCTCCTACGAGCAGTACTTC; CDR3aa: CASSLLSSGRSYEQYF
v_gene: TRBV29-1; abundance: -; d_gene: TRBD2; j_gene: TRBJ2-3; CDR3nt: TGCAGCGTTCTAGGGCTAGCGGGGGGCACAGATACGCAGTATTTT; CDR3aa: CSVLGLAGGTDTQYF
v_gene: TRBV15; abundance: -; d_gene: TRBD1; j_gene: TRBJ2-7; CDR3nt: TGTGCCACCAGCAGAGGGGTGGGACAGTACGAGCAGTACTTC; CDR3aa: CATSRGVGQYEQYF
v_gene: TRBV5-4; abundance: once; d_gene: TRBD2; j_gene: TRBJ2-1; CDR3nt: TGTGCCAGCAGCTTAGGTGGCGGGGGGGCCTCTCGCAATGAGCAGTTCTTC; CDR3aa: CASSLGGGGASRNEQFF
v_gene: TRBV15; abundance: -; d_gene: TRBD2; j_gene: TRBJ2-2; CDR3nt: TGTGCCACCAGCCGGCGGGGGGGCGAGGACACCGGGGAGCTGTTTTTT; CDR3aa: CATSRRGGEDTGELFF
v_gene: TRBV19; abundance: -; d_gene: TRBD2; j_gene: TRBJ2-5; CDR3nt: TGTGCCAGTATGGTTAGCGGGGGTGGAGAGACCCAGTACTTC; CDR3aa: CASMVSGGGETQYF
v_gene: TRBV6-6; abundance: few; d_gene: -; j_gene: TRBJ1-1; CDR3nt: TGTGCCAGCAGTTACTCGACAGGAAGCACTGAAGCTTTCTTT; CDR3aa: CASSYSTGSTEAFF
v_gene: TRBV19; abundance: -; d_gene: -; j_gene: TRBJ2-5; CDR3nt: TGTGCCAGTAGTATAAACAGTCTCCAAGAGACCCAGTACTTC; CDR3aa: CASSINSLQETQYF
v_gene: TRBV18; abundance: -; d_gene: -; j_gene: TRBJ2-7; CDR3nt: TGTGCCAGCTCACCTTCTTTCACAGGGCGCTCCTACGAGCAGTACTTC; CDR3aa: CASSPSFTGRSYEQYF
v_gene: TRBV30; abundance: -; d_gene: -; j_gene: TRBJ1-1; CDR3nt: TGTGCCTGGATCCCCACAGTGAGGAACACTGAAGCTTTCTTT; CDR3aa: CAWIPTVRNTEAFF
v_gene: TRBV5-6; abundance: once; d_gene: TRBD1; j_gene: TRBJ1-2; CDR3nt: TGTGCCAGCAGAAGACAGGGCAACCGCTATGGCTACACCTTC; CDR3aa: CASRRQGNRYGYTF
v_gene: TRBV6-5; abundance: once; d_gene: -; j_gene: TRBJ2-7; CDR3nt: TGTGCCAGCCTGCACGGACATGGAAGCTACGAGCAGTACTTC; CDR3aa: CASLHGHGSYEQYF
v_gene: TRBV2; abundance: -; d_gene: -; j_gene: TRBJ2-3; CDR3nt: TGTGCCAGCAGTTTAACCTACCGGGACTTCACAGATACGCAGTATTTT; CDR3aa: CASSLTYRDFTDTQYF
v_gene: TRBV6-5; abundance: -; d_gene: -; j_gene: TRBJ2-1; CDR3nt: TGTGCCAGCAACGAAGGTATCCCCAGGGGTGAGCAGTTCTTC; CDR3aa: CASNEGIPRGEQFF
v_gene: TRBV27; abundance: -; d_gene: -; j_gene: TRBJ2-7; CDR3nt: TGTGCCGCAGGGTGGTACAGCTCCTACGAGCAGTACTTC; CDR3aa: CAAGWYSSYEQYF
v_gene: TRBV23-1; abundance: -; d_gene: -; j_gene: TRBJ1-2; CDR3nt: TGCGCCAGCATTAACTATTATGGCTACACCTTC; CDR3aa: CASINYYGYTF
v_gene: TRBV6-1; abundance: few; d_gene: -; j_gene: TRBJ1-3; CDR3nt: TGTGCCAGCCTACCGGGGGGGTCCTCTGGAAACACCATATATTTT; CDR3aa: CASLPGGSSGNTIYF
v_gene: TRBV28; abundance: once; d_gene: -; j_gene: TRBJ1-5; CDR3nt: TGTGCCAGCAGTTTAATTTCGAGGGTTACTAGCAATCAGCCCCAGCATTTT; CDR3aa: CASSLISRVTSNQPQHF
v_gene: TRBV5-1; abundance: -; d_gene: -; j_gene: TRBJ1-5; CDR3nt: TGCGCCAGCAGCTTAAACGGTAATCAGCCCCAGCATTTT; CDR3aa: CASSLNGNQPQHF
v_gene: TRBV4-2; abundance: -; d_gene: -; j_gene: TRBJ1-5; CDR3nt: TGTGCCAGCAGCCGGGGAGGGAGCAATCAGCCCCAGCATTTT; CDR3aa: CASSRGGSNQPQHF
v_gene: TRBV9; abundance: -; d_gene: -; j_gene: TRBJ2-2; CDR3nt: TGTGCCAGCAGCAATCTCGGGGAGCTGTTTTTT; CDR3aa: CASSNLGELFF
v_gene: TRBV6-1; abundance: -; d_gene: TRBD1; j_gene: TRBJ1-5; CDR3nt: TGTGCCAGCAGTGAAGGGGACAGGGCGTCACAGCCCCAGCATTTT; CDR3aa: CASSEGDRASQPQHF
v_gene: TRBV7-9; abundance: -; d_gene: -; j_gene: TRBJ1-4; CDR3nt: TGTGCCAGCAGCCCCGGGGAGGGGACTAATGAAAAACTGTTTTTT; CDR3aa: CASSPGEGTNEKLFF
v_gene: TRBV2; abundance: -; d_gene: TRBD1; j_gene: TRBJ2-5; CDR3nt: TGTGCCAGCAGCCGGGACAGACAAGAGACCCAGTACTTC; CDR3aa: CASSRDRQETQYF
v_gene: TRBV13; abundance: -; d_gene: TRBD1; j_gene: TRBJ2-1; CDR3nt: TGTGCCAGCAGCTTCCGGGACAGGGTCAGGGATGAGCAGTTCTTC; CDR3aa: CASSFRDRVRDEQFF